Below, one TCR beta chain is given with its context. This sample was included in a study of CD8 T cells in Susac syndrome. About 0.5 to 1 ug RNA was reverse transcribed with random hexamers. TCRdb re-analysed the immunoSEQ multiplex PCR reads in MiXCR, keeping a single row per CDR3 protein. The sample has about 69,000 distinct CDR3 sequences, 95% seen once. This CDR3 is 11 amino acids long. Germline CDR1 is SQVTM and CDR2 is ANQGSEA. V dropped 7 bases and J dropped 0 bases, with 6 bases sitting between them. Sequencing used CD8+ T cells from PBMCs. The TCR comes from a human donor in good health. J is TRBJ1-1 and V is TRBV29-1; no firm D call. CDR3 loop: CSGVMNTEAFF. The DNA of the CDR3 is TGCAGCGGGGTAATGAACACTGAAGCTTTCTTT.